In its sample, the clone carrying this TCR beta chain was seen a few times. Its antigen is unknown. Trimming took off 4 bases at V and 9 bases at J, with 11 bases between the two ends. Germline V gene lookup returns CDR1 MDHEN and CDR2 SYDVKM. CDR3 length: 12 amino acids. Through a sample-barcoded 5' primer and a J-beta primer mix, a second PCR was run for roughly 6 to 12 cycles. From each sample, at least 2.5 million paired-end reads containing CDR3 were obtained. Using its own MiXCR run on the 5' RACE reads, TCRdb lists one record per CDR3 protein. The table records about 280,000 distinct CDR3 sequences, around 27% of them present only once. This entry comes from a study of blood T cells in healthy people across ages. Points from the study as a whole: Strong correlation was found linking TCR beta diversity to naive T cell percentage. PBMCs that were unsorted prevented a conclusive naive versus antigen-experienced comparison.

Sequences were obtained from blood. The rearrangement links TRBV28 to TRBJ2-3; D gene ambiguous. This clonotype originated in a woman in her 70s in good health. For the CDR3, the DNA is TGTGCCAGCAGTTCTTCTCTCGTAACGCAGTATTTT. Its translation: CASSSSLVTQYF.